This TCR beta chain was obtained from a study of T cell responses to AZD1222 COVID-19 vaccine. General study results and limits: Repertoire samples came only from after the peak T cell response. Donors were mostly white British, more females; clonal diversity possibly underestimated.

Details on this clone: The target antigen is unknown.

The CDR3 totals 14 residues. The germline CDR1 and CDR2 sequences are LNHNV and YYDKDF (reference sequence). The trim removed 2 bases at V and 4 bases at J, leaving 4 bases unmatched. Sequenced by immunoSEQ multiplex PCR; TCRdb stores in-frame clones only, minus some. This sample has about 100,000 clones, with around 87% found just once. This receptor was taken from an adult in good health. The V and J genes are TRBV15 and TRBJ1-2; 7 nucleotides match TRBD1. The sample was peripheral blood, taken on day 0 of AZD1222 vaccination. Here the CDR3 reads CATSRTDRAYGYTF. In nucleotides, the CDR3 is TGTGCCACCAGCAGAACTGACAGGGCCTATGGCTACACCTTC.